This TCR beta chain stems from a study of blood T cell repertoires in COVID-19. This CDR3 is built from 15 residues. Per germline, CDR1 LNHNV and CDR2 YYDKDF (reference sequence). V gave up 0 bases and J gave up 5 bases, with 11 bases separating them. Sequenced by immunoSEQ multiplex PCR; TCRdb stores in-frame clones only, minus some. This table has 300,000 to 400,000 clones, 87% appearing once. The specimen was peripheral blood. V and J are TRBV15 and TRBJ1-5, with no clear D. The receptor's source is a man aged 25-40 years with COVID-19, enrolled during active disease. CDR3 nucleotide sequence: TGTGCCACCAGCAGAGATGTCCTACTTTATCAGCCCCAGCATTTT. Protein sequence: CATSRDVLLYQPQHF. Based on the CDR3 plus reference TRBV15 and TRBJ1-5, the full variable domain is DAMVIQNPRYQVTQFGKPVTLSCSQTLNHNVMYWYQQKSSQAPKLLFHYYDKDFNNEADTPDNFQSRRPNTSFCFLDIRSPGLGDTAMYLCATSRDVLLYQPQHFGDGTRLSIL.